These 32 T cell receptor beta chains originate from one sample sequenced in a study of CD8 T cells in Susac syndrome. RNA in amounts of about 0.5 to 1 ug was reverse transcribed with random hexamers. TCRdb reprocessed the immunoSEQ multiplex PCR reads via MiXCR and lists one record per CDR3 protein. The sample holds roughly 120,000 distinct CDR3 sequences, more than 85% seen once. The material sequenced was CD8+ T cells from PBMCs. These receptor sequences come from a human donor with multiple sclerosis.

CDR3 sequence: CASSSGGLYEQYV. Written as DNA, the CDR3 is TGTGCCAGCAGTTCAGGGGGGTTGTACGAGCAGTACGTC. V gene TRBV27 combines with J gene TRBJ2-7, with D maybe TRBD1 (7 bases). Germline V gene data show CDR1 as MNHEY and CDR2 as SMNVEV (reference sequence). Deletions cut 4 bases from V and 4 bases from J, with 11 bases between. The CDR3 has 13 amino acids.

The chain joins TRBV7-6 to TRBJ1-6; 8 bases agree with TRBD1. The CDR3 consists of 15 residues. The junction had 10 bases not matched to a gene; V was cut back by 5 bases and J by 10 bases. Looked up from germline, CDR1 is SGHVS and CDR2 is FNYEAQ. CDR3: CASSGRTGLRSPLHF. Written as DNA, the CDR3 is TGTGCCAGCAGCGGGCGGACAGGGCTGCGGTCACCCCTCCACTTT. The full variable domain, completed using reference TRBV7-6 and TRBJ1-6, is GAGVSQSPRYKVTKRGQDVALRCDPISGHVSLYWYRQALGQGPEFLTYFNYEAQQDKSGLPNDRFSAERPEGSISTLTIQRTEQRDSAMYRCASSGRTGLRSPLHFGNGTRLTVT.

This rearrangement joins TRBV7-3 to TRBJ2-3, with 14 bases that match TRBD2. The CDR3 is 18 residues long. CDR1 SGHTA and CDR2 FQGTGA come from the germline V gene. Trimming cost V 6 bases and J 2 bases; bases outside gene matches: 10. Here the CDR3 reads CASRRLAGGGADTDTQYF. In nucleotides, the CDR3 is TGTGCCAGCAGGCGACTAGCGGGAGGGGGGGCAGACACAGATACGCAGTATTTT. Together with reference TRBV7-3 and TRBJ2-3, the CDR3 gives the full variable domain: GAGVSQTPSNKVTEKGKYVELRCDPISGHTALYWYRQSLGQGPEFLIYFQGTGAADDSGLPNDRFFAVRPEGSVSTLKIQRTERGDSAVYLCASRRLAGGGADTDTQYFGPGTRLTVL.

This clonotype turned up a few times. This rearrangement joins TRBV7-9 to TRBJ1-1; D perhaps matches TRBD1 (5 bases). V was shortened by 2 bases and J by 8 bases, with 12 bases between the two germline ends. CDR1 SEHNR and CDR2 FQNEAQ come from the germline V gene (reference sequence). CDR3 size: 13 residues. In nucleotides, the CDR3 is TGTGCCAGCAGCTTAAACTTAGGGGCAGAAGCTTTCTTT. Translated: CASSLNLGAEAFF.

The V gene is TRBV12-5, the J gene TRBJ1-1; D is perhaps TRBD1 (6 bases). Deletions cut 1 base from V and 0 bases from J, with 6 bases between. Germline V CDR1 and CDR2: LGHNT, FRNRAP. The CDR3 is 14 amino acids. The CDR3 DNA reads TGTGCTAGTGGTTTGGGGACAGTGAACACTGAAGCTTTCTTT. Translation: CASGLGTVNTEAFF.

On this clonotype itself: One end of the junction does not line up with germline, which may come from a read error. The chain joins TRBV27 to TRBJ2-2, with D possibly matching TRBD2 (6 bases). Germline CDR1 and CDR2: MNHEY and SMNVEV (reference sequence). The CDR3 is made up of 12 amino acids. The CDR3 bases are TGTGCCAGCAGTTTCCATGGCGGGGAGCTGTCTTTT. This codes for CASSFHGGELSF.

This clonotype has only one observation. The chain is built from TRBV6-5 and TRBJ2-3; D is uncertain. Germline-derived CDR1 and CDR2 are MNHEY and SVGAGI. This CDR3 spans 15 amino acids. The germline V and J ends were trimmed by 4 bases and 0 bases, with 11 bases remaining between them. The CDR3 DNA reads TGTGCCAGCAGTTCTGATCCAGTAAGCACAGATACGCAGTATTTT. Translating it yields CASSSDPVSTDTQYF.

The chain has TRBV18 and TRBJ2-7, with D possibly being TRBD1 (6 bases). Trimming stripped 3 bases from V and 3 bases from J, with 12 bases between. Germline CDR1 reads KGHSH; CDR2 reads LQKENI. CDR3 length: 14 amino acids. The chain's CDR3 is CASSPPGVVYEQYF. CDR3 bases: TGTGCCAGCTCACCCCCAGGGGTAGTCTACGAGCAGTACTTC.

The chain has TRBV11-1 and TRBJ1-3; D gene uncertain. Trimming took off 5 bases at V and 4 bases at J, with 12 bases between the two ends. The CDR3 is 14 residues long. Germline CDR1 is SGHAT and CDR2 is FQDESV (reference sequence). In DNA, the CDR3 is TGTGCCAGCAGCGGATGGACGACCGGAAACACCATATATTTT. This codes for CASSGWTTGNTIYF.

This clonotype was counted between two and nine times. The CDR3 DNA follows: TGTGCCAGTGGGGTGGGCAGGGGCCGTTCTGGCACAGATACGCAGTATTTT. Amino acid sequence: CASGVGRGRSGTDTQYF. The rearrangement uses TRBV9 and TRBJ2-3, with D possibly TRBD1 on 6 matching bases. Deletions cut 8 bases from V and 1 base from J, with 23 bases between. This CDR3 comprises 17 residues. Per germline, CDR1 SGDLS and CDR2 YYNGEE.

CDR3 DNA: TGTGCCAGCAGTTACTCCGAGACAGGGGGACACCGCTACGAGCAGTACTTC. Translating gives CASSYSETGGHRYEQYF. The gene calls are TRBV6-5 and TRBJ2-7; 9 bases line up with TRBD1. The germline V gene has CDR1 MNHEY and CDR2 SVGAGI. Trimming at V came to 0 bases and at J to 3 bases, leaving 9 bases not matched to a gene. The CDR3 has 17 residues.

The V and J genes are TRBV3-1 and TRBJ1-1, with unresolved D. V lost 1 base and J lost 0, with 9 bases in between. This CDR3 comprises 15 residues. Germline CDR1 is LGHDT and CDR2 is YNNKEL (reference sequence). CDR3 loop: CASSQGHSMNTEAFF. The CDR3 nucleotides read TGTGCCAGCAGCCAAGGTCACAGCATGAACACTGAAGCTTTCTTT.

This chain joins TRBV30 and TRBJ2-7, with TRBD1 as a possible D gene (6 bases). Germline loops: CDR1 GTSNPN, CDR2 SVGIG (reference sequence). This CDR3 is built from 13 residues. The ends were cut back, 4 bases at V and 5 bases at J, with 15 bases in the middle. The DNA of the CDR3 is TGTGCCTGGAAAAACAGGGCAAGTCACGAGCAGTACTTC. Protein sequence: CAWKNRASHEQYF.

The chain employs TRBV20-1 and TRBJ1-2; 7 nucleotides align to TRBD1. The V segment lost 1 base and the J segment 6 bases; nucleotides outside the gene matches: 2. Germline CDR1 is DFQATT and CDR2 is SNEGSKA (reference sequence). The CDR3 is 12 amino acids. The CDR3 protein is CSARGTGHGYTF. The CDR3 nucleotides are TGCAGTGCTAGAGGGACAGGTCATGGCTACACCTTC.

The chain carries TRBV6-2 or TRBV6-3 and TRBJ1-5; unclear D gene. Trimming removed 6 bases at V and 5 bases at J, with 14 bases between. The CDR3 is 14 residues long. CDR1 is MNHEY, CDR2 SVGEGT, per germline. The CDR3 nucleotides read TGTGCCAGCAGCCCTGGACGTCCCGATCAGCCCCAGCATTTT. Translating it yields CASSPGRPDQPQHF.

CDR3 loop: CASSRLASGANVLTF. CDR3 nucleotide sequence: TGTGCCAGCAGTAGGTTGGCCTCTGGGGCCAACGTCCTGACTTTC. The chain employs TRBV7-9 and TRBJ2-6, with D unclear. The CDR3 is 15 amino acids. CDR1 SEHNR and CDR2 FQNEAQ come from the germline V gene (reference sequence). The V end was cut by 6 bases, the J end by 0 bases, with 9 bases between.

The gene calls are TRBV5-4 and TRBJ1-4; a possible D gene is TRBD1 (6 bases). Trimming removed 2 bases from V and 7 bases from J, with 15 bases in between. CDR1 and CDR2 from the germline V gene are SGHNT and YYREEE (reference sequence). The CDR3 is 15 amino acids. In nucleotides, the CDR3 is TGTGCCAGCAGCTTCCGACACGGGGGGGCTGAAAAACTGTTTTTT. This codes for CASSFRHGGAEKLFF.

CDR3 in amino acids: CASSFRTGMNTGELFF. The CDR3 DNA reads as TGTGCCAGCAGCTTCCGGACGGGGATGAACACCGGGGAGCTGTTTTTT. The rearrangement uses TRBV7-3 and TRBJ2-2; D is perhaps TRBD2 (5 bases). Trimming left V 3 bases short and J 1 base short, with 12 bases between. The CDR3 has 16 amino acids. Germline V gene lookup returns CDR1 SGHTA and CDR2 FQGTGA.

The chain joins TRBV9 to TRBJ2-1, with 8 positions matching TRBD2. The CDR3 spans 14 residues. CDR1 and CDR2 from the germline V gene are SGDLS and YYNGEE. With V trimmed by 3 bases and J by 9 bases, 8 bases remained unmatched. CDR3 in amino acids: CASSERPRGGEQFF. In nucleotides, the CDR3 is TGTGCCAGCAGCGAGAGGCCTCGGGGGGGTGAGCAGTTCTTC.

The chain combines TRBV7-9 with TRBJ1-5; no reliable D call. The ends were cut back, 1 base at V and 14 bases at J, with 12 bases in the middle. The germline V gene has CDR1 SEHNR and CDR2 FQNEAQ (reference sequence). This CDR3 is 12 amino acids long. The CDR3 DNA follows: TGTGCCAGCAGCTTAGGTCCGGGCTCCGAGCATTTT. Residues: CASSLGPGSEHF.

The genes are TRBV5-4 and TRBJ1-1; D perhaps matches TRBD1 (5 bases). From germline, CDR1 is SGHNT and CDR2 YYREEE (reference sequence). With 5 bases removed from V and 4 bases from J, the gap between germline ends came to 12 bases. The CDR3 loop spans 13 amino acids. CDR3 sequence (DNA): TGTGCCAGCAGTCCCCGGGGGAGCACTGAAGCTTTCTTT. Its translation is CASSPRGSTEAFF.

V gene TRBV12-3 or TRBV12-4 combines with J gene TRBJ2-3; D might be TRBD2 (5 bases). With 4 bases removed from V and 2 bases from J, the gap between germline ends came to 10 bases. This CDR3 has 14 amino acids. CDR3 loop: CASSSRVPTDTQYF. The CDR3, as DNA: TGTGCCAGCAGTTCGAGGGTCCCCACAGATACGCAGTATTTT.

The chain's CDR3 is CASSPSRTGGEKLFF. DNA for the CDR3: TGTGCCAGCAGTCCGAGTCGGACAGGGGGTGAAAAACTGTTTTTT. The chain links TRBV12-3 or TRBV12-4 to TRBJ1-4, with TRBD1 matching over 10 bases. V dropped 5 bases and J dropped 7; count of bases not matched to a gene: 7. The CDR3 loop spans 15 amino acids.

The rearrangement joins TRBV21-1 to TRBJ1-1; no check of the table's D call, TRBD1, against the DNA was made. TRBV21-1 is labeled a pseudogene. CDR3 length equals 15 residues. The CDR3 sequence: CASSDRDREFSEAFF. As DNA, the CDR3 is TGTGCCAGCAGCGACCGGGACAGGGAGTTTAGTGAAGCTTTCTTT.

The chain is built from TRBV7-9 and TRBJ2-4; D not resolved. Germline CDR1 is SEHNR and CDR2 is FQNEAQ (reference sequence). The CDR3 contains 12 residues. Trimming removed 3 bases from V and 8 bases from J, with 8 bases in between. CDR3 DNA: TGTGCCAGCAGCTTCTGGGCGGACATTCAGTACTTC. Protein product: CASSFWADIQYF.

The chain employs TRBV7-9 and TRBJ1-1; D is unclear. V lost 5 bases and J 1 base, leaving 14 bases between the germline ends. Germline V gives CDR1 SEHNR, CDR2 FQNEAQ (reference sequence). The length of the CDR3 is 15 residues. The CDR3 loop is CASSPMDRRNTEAFF. In DNA form, the CDR3 reads TGTGCCAGCAGCCCGATGGACCGGCGGAACACTGAAGCTTTCTTT.

This rearrangement joins TRBV7-4 to TRBJ2-1; no definite D call. Germline V lookup: CDR1 SGHVT, CDR2 SQSDAQ. The CDR3 has 17 amino acids. The V gene lost 2 bases and the J gene lost 1 base, with 15 bases spanning the gap. DNA of the CDR3: TGTGCCAGCAGCTTACACCAAACGCGCGGATCCTACAATGAGCAGTTCTTC. Translation: CASSLHQTRGSYNEQFF.

The genes are TRBV30 and TRBJ2-3; D is unresolved. The CDR3 is made up of 15 amino acids. Trimming shortened V by 0 bases and J by 1 base, and 11 bases separated the two germline ends. Germline V gene lookup returns CDR1 GTSNPN and CDR2 SVGIG (reference sequence). Here the CDR3 reads CAWSVARLGTDTQYF. CDR3 DNA sequence: TGTGCCTGGAGTGTAGCTCGTCTTGGCACAGATACGCAGTATTTT.

The rearrangement links TRBV7-6 to TRBJ1-3; 7 nucleotides align to TRBD1. The J segment lost 2 bases and the V segment lost 1 base, leaving 2 bases of the junction unmatched. The germline V gene encodes CDR1 SGHVS and CDR2 FNYEAQ. The CDR3 has 15 residues. CDR3 protein: CASSLGQGTGNTIYF. CDR3 DNA: TGTGCCAGCAGCTTAGGACAGGGCACTGGAAACACCATATATTTT.

V gene TRBV20-1 combines with J gene TRBJ2-3; TRBD2 aligns across 8 bases. This CDR3 comprises 16 residues. Unmatched junction bases numbered 12, after V lost 2 bases and J lost 5 bases. The V gene's germline CDR1 is DFQATT and CDR2 SNEGSKA (reference sequence). CDR3 sequence: CSARPRAGVGGDTQYF. DNA of the CDR3: TGCAGTGCTAGACCACGAGCGGGGGTGGGAGGAGATACGCAGTATTTT.

The rearrangement joins TRBV2 to TRBJ1-1; D perhaps matches TRBD1 (5 bases). This CDR3 is built from 13 residues. Trimming left V 9 bases short and J 1 base short, with 12 bases between. Germline assignment: CDR1 SNHLY and CDR2 FYNNEI. The CDR3 loop is CARRGAKNTEAFF. DNA for the CDR3: TGTGCCAGAAGAGGGGCCAAGAACACTGAAGCTTTCTTT.

This chain connects TRBV9 to TRBJ1-2, with TRBD1 as a possible D gene (5 bases). This CDR3 has 11 amino acids. The V gene's germline CDR1 is SGDLS and CDR2 YYNGEE. V lost 7 bases and J lost 2, with 6 bases in between. The CDR3 nucleotides are TGTGCCAGCGGGGGGAACTATGGCTACACCTTC. Protein: CASGGNYGYTF.